This T cell receptor (beta chain) is drawn from a study of PD-1 blockade in classical Hodgkin lymphoma. Study-level points and caveats: Newly diagnosed patients and complete responders had comparable diversity at baseline. By cycle point C4D1, TCR diversity had risen significantly in CD4+ cells (but not CD8+ cells). Sources of repertoire differences remain undefined, possibly disease activity or prior therapy. Patients starting nivolumab under 1 year after ASCT were excluded.

Each and every patient relapsed after autologous stem cell transplantation, and patients got differing brentuximab vedotin exposure. Measured with immunoSEQ multiplex PCR; TCRdb has only the in-frame clones, and not every one. Found here are nearly 100,000 clones, 65% to 85% of them singletons; the top ten hold 12%. The V end was cut by 7 bases, the J end by 0 bases, with 4 bases between. CDR1 and CDR2 from the germline V gene are SNHLY and FYNNEI. The CDR3 loop spans 13 amino acids. With regard to this clone: No antigen is known for it.

The receptor was derived from a human donor with classical Hodgkin lymphoma. Specimen: peripheral blood mononuclear cells (PBMCs), collected at baseline. V usage is TRBV2 and J usage is TRBJ2-6; D is unclear. As DNA, the CDR3 is TGTGCCAGCACCCCCTCTGGGGCCAACGTCCTGACTTTC. Translating gives CASTPSGANVLTF.